Listed below are T cell receptor beta chains from one sample, sequenced in a study of blood T cell repertoires in COVID-19. The repertoire was sequenced with immunoSEQ multiplex PCR; TCRdb's copy has only in-frame clones and lacks some. The sample includes 150,000 to 200,000 clones, roughly 87% of them seen just once. Sequences were obtained from peripheral blood. Receptors were obtained from an older woman with COVID-19, enrolled during active disease. Both conserved end residues are part of each CDR3. D genes are given only for firm matches. Only some rows state a clone size, as once, few, many or a class for expanded clones.

J,length,V,D,size,DNA,CDR3
TRBJ1-2,13,TRBV7-2,.,.,TGTGCCAGCAGTCCACAGGGAACGGGGGGCTACACCTTC,CASSPQGTGGYTF
TRBJ1-1,15,TRBV2,.,few,TGTGCCAGCAGTTCCCGCGTTGGTCCGGGGACTGAAGCTTTCTTT,CASSSRVGPGTEAFF
TRBJ2-3,16,TRBV10-3,TRBD2,.,TGTGCCATCAGTGAGTCGGGGAGGGTCATCACAGATACGCAGTATTTT,CAISESGRVITDTQYF
TRBJ2-7,15,TRBV6-6,.,.,TGTGCCAGCAGGGAGAGAAGGGCGGGGTCCTACGAGCAGTACTTC,CASRERRAGSYEQYF
TRBJ2-1,15,TRBV5-4,TRBD2,.,TGTGCCAGCAGCTTTAGCGGGAGGGCCGCTAATGAGCAGTTCTTC,CASSFSGRAANEQFF
TRBJ1-1,16,TRBV7-9,TRBD1,.,TGTGCCAGCAGCTCGCAGGGGGCGCGAACGAACACTGAAGCTTTCTTT,CASSSQGARTNTEAFF
TRBJ1-1,13,TRBV7-6,.,.,TGTGCCAGCAGCTCGGGGTTAAACACTGAAGCTTTCTTT,CASSSGLNTEAFF
TRBJ2-3,16,TRBV11-3,TRBD2,.,TGTGCCAGCAGCTCGAGGACTAGCGGGAGCACAGATACGCAGTATTTT,CASSSRTSGSTDTQYF
TRBJ2-2,14,TRBV24-1,TRBD2,.,TGTGCCACCAGGAGCGCCGGGGGGACCGGGGAGCTGTTTTTT,CATRSAGGTGELFF
TRBJ2-7,15,TRBV11-2,TRBD1,few,TGTGCCAGCAGTTATGACAGGGGACCATCCTACGAGCAGTACTTC,CASSYDRGPSYEQYF
TRBJ1-1,16,TRBV5-8,TRBD1,few,TGTGCCAGCAGCGCACGGCGGGACAGGGGAGGCACTGAAGCTTTCTTT,CASSARRDRGGTEAFF
TRBJ1-3,15,TRBV6-5,.,once,TGTGCCAGCAGAGCCTGGGCAGGCTTAGGAAACACCATATATTTT,CASRAWAGLGNTIYF
TRBJ1-5,14,TRBV28,.,few,TGTGCCAGCAGTTTATCAGGGTGGAATCAGCCCCAGCATTTT,CASSLSGWNQPQHF
TRBJ1-1,15,TRBV18,.,.,TGTGCCAGCTCACCTCTAACAGGGCTGAACACTGAAGCTTTCTTT,CASSPLTGLNTEAFF
TRBJ2-1,13,TRBV5-1,.,few,TGCGCCAGCAGTGGGGGGGACACCAATGAGCAGTTCTTC,CASSGGDTNEQFF
TRBJ2-7,12,TRBV28,.,.,TGTGCCAGCAGTCTCTTCGGCTACGAGCAGTACTTC,CASSLFGYEQYF
TRBJ1-1,14,TRBV7-2,.,.,TGTGCCAGCAGCTTAGGTGGAGTAAACACTGAAGCTTTCTTT,CASSLGGVNTEAFF
TRBJ2-7,14,TRBV11-2,.,.,TGTGCCAGCAGCTCCCGTATAGCGGTAATCGAGCAGTACTTC,CASSSRIAVIEQYF
TRBJ2-3,16,TRBV18,.,.,TGTGCCAGCTCACCACCCTCACCGCGGGCCACAGATACGCAGTATTTT,CASSPPSPRATDTQYF
TRBJ2-7,14,TRBV6-5,TRBD1,.,TGTGCCAGCAGAGATTGGGACAGCACCTACGAGCAGTACTTC,CASRDWDSTYEQYF
TRBJ2-7,13,TRBV12-3/TRBV12-4,.,.,TGTGCCAGCAGTTCCCAGTGGGCGTACGAGCAGTACTTC,CASSSQWAYEQYF
TRBJ2-3,15,TRBV5-4,.,once,TGTGCCAGCAGCTTGGGGCAGGGCCGCACAGATACGCAGTATTTT,CASSLGQGRTDTQYF
TRBJ2-7,15,TRBV5-1,.,.,TGCGCCAGCAGCTTGGAGGAGGGGGCGGGGTACGAGCAGTACTTC,CASSLEEGAGYEQYF
TRBJ1-5,15,TRBV28,TRBD1,.,TGTGCCAGCAGTTCCGGACAGGGCCGAAATCAGCCCCAGCATTTT,CASSSGQGRNQPQHF
TRBJ2-7,14,TRBV5-1,TRBD1,.,TGCGCCAGCAGCCAGGGACAGGGGGCACGAGAGCAGTACTTC,CASSQGQGAREQYF
TRBJ1-1,15,TRBV28,TRBD1,.,TGTGCCAGCAGCCCCTCTGGACAGGGGGGCTCTGAAGCTTTCTTT,CASSPSGQGGSEAFF
TRBJ1-1,13,TRBV4-3,.,.,TGCGCCAGCAGCCAAGGACTTGGGTCTGAAGCTTTCTTT,CASSQGLGSEAFF
TRBJ2-1,15,TRBV6-4,TRBD2,few,TGTGCCAGCAGATCCGGGACTAGCGACTACAATGAGCAGTTCTTC,CASRSGTSDYNEQFF
TRBJ2-1,15,TRBV3-1/TRBV3-2,TRBD2,.,TGTGCCAGCAGCGACCCGGGACTAGCGGCCAATGAGCAGTTCTTC,CASSDPGLAANEQFF
TRBJ1-3,15,TRBV6-6,.,.,TGTGCCAGCAGTTACTCGAGGACAGCTGGAAACACCATATATTTT,CASSYSRTAGNTIYF
TRBJ1-4,15,TRBV28,.,.,TGTGCCAGCAGTCCAACTGGGGGGACTAATGAAAAACTGTTTTTT,CASSPTGGTNEKLFF
TRBJ2-7,14,TRBV28,TRBD1,.,TGTGCCAGCAGTTTGCTCGGGACAGCCTACGAGCAGTACTTC,CASSLLGTAYEQYF
TRBJ2-7,15,TRBV27,.,.,TGTGCCAGCAGTCGCCCGCTAGGAACCTCCTACGAGCAGTACTTC,CASSRPLGTSYEQYF
TRBJ1-2,15,TRBV28,.,.,TGTGCCAGCAGTACCCACGACAGGACGCAAGGAATTTACACCTTC,CASSTHDRTQGIYTF
TRBJ2-1,18,TRBV24-1,TRBD1,.,TGTGCCACCAGTGATTTGAAAACCGGGACAGGATCCTACAATGAGCAGTTCTTC,CATSDLKTGTGSYNEQFF
TRBJ2-3,16,TRBV18,TRBD2,.,TGTGCCAGCTCACCCTTAACTAGCGTGATAGCAGATACGCAGTATTTT,CASSPLTSVIADTQYF
TRBJ1-2,17,TRBV19,.,.,TGTGCCAGTAGTATAAAAGGGGTCGGCGAAGCTAACTATGGCTACACCTTC,CASSIKGVGEANYGYTF
TRBJ1-1,11,TRBV28,.,.,TGTGCCAGCAGTTCCTTTATTGAAGCTTTCTTT,CASSSFIEAFF
TRBJ2-7,12,TRBV5-1,.,.,TGCGCCAGCAGCTACAGCTCCTACGAGCAGTACTTC,CASSYSSYEQYF
TRBJ2-7,16,TRBV10-3,.,.,TGTGCCATCAGTGAACCCGGGGGGCAGGCGCCTTACGAGCAGTACTTC,CAISEPGGQAPYEQYF
TRBJ2-7,16,TRBV5-4,.,.,TGTGCCAGCAGCTTGGTCGGGGGTGTTAGTTCCTACGAGCAGTACTTC,CASSLVGGVSSYEQYF
TRBJ2-7,14,TRBV4-1,.,.,TGCGCCAGCAGCCGCCTCCTACAGGGTTACGAGCAGTACTTC,CASSRLLQGYEQYF
TRBJ1-2,13,TRBV25-1,TRBD1,.,TGTGCCAGCAGTGCATCCGTTGACAGGGGATACACCTTC,CASSASVDRGYTF
TRBJ2-7,11,TRBV6-5,.,.,TGTGCCAGCAGCGCAGGCTACGAGCAGTACTTC,CASSAGYEQYF
TRBJ2-4,15,TRBV27,TRBD2,.,TGTGCCAGCAGTCGGGGGGGCGGGTCCAAAAACATTCAGTACTTC,CASSRGGGSKNIQYF
TRBJ2-7,12,TRBV6-2/TRBV6-3,.,.,TGTGCCAGCAGTTACGACTACTACGAGCAGTACTTC,CASSYDYYEQYF
TRBJ2-7,13,TRBV5-1,.,.,TGCGCCAGCAGCTTGGAGGGGTATGGCGAGCAGTACTTC,CASSLEGYGEQYF
TRBJ1-5,14,TRBV24-1,.,few,TGTGCCACCAGTGCGACAGAGAGCAGGCAGCCCCAGCATTTT,CATSATESRQPQHF
TRBJ2-1,16,TRBV9,TRBD2,.,TGTGCCAGCAGCATATCGGGACTAGCGGGGCAGAATGAGCAGTTCTTC,CASSISGLAGQNEQFF
TRBJ2-5,13,TRBV30,.,.,TGTGCCTGGAGTAGACAGCTCCAAGAGACCCAGTACTTC,CAWSRQLQETQYF
TRBJ1-3,13,TRBV19,.,.,TGTGCCAGTTCAGCGAACTCTGGAAACACCATATATTTT,CASSANSGNTIYF
TRBJ2-3,13,TRBV7-9,.,.,TGTGCCAGCAGCTTATTTGCGACAGATACGCAGTATTTT,CASSLFATDTQYF
TRBJ1-2,14,TRBV3-1/TRBV3-2,.,.,TGTGCCAGCAGCCGCCCAAATATGGCCTATGGCTACACCTTC,CASSRPNMAYGYTF
TRBJ2-3,13,TRBV29-1,TRBD1,.,TGCAGCGGTTCACAGGGGAGTGCAGATACGCAGTATTTT,CSGSQGSADTQYF
TRBJ1-1,14,TRBV6-5,.,.,TGTGCCAGCAGTTACTTCAGGGAAGGCACTGAAGCTTTCTTT,CASSYFREGTEAFF